This T cell receptor beta chain was observed in a study of early stage breast cancer tumors. Study-wide results and limits: Commonly generated sequences made up most enriched TCRB sequences shared between patients.

For this clone: The antigen remains unidentified.

V lost 0 bases to trimming and J lost 4 bases; unmatched junction nucleotides: 8. This CDR3 is built from 16 residues. Per the germline V gene, CDR1 is LGHNA and CDR2 is YSLEER. TCRdb's table, derived via immunoSEQ multiplex PCR, lists solely in-frame clones and lacks some. Seen here are tens of thousands of clones, 74% observed once, and the top ten hold 4.7%. The TCR comes from a middle-aged person with breast cancer. This chain joins TRBV4-3 and TRBJ2-5, with 7 bases identical to TRBD2. The sequenced sample was blood. The CDR3 loop reads CASSQDSRGGLETQYF. In nucleotides, the CDR3 is TGCGCCAGCAGCCAAGATAGTAGGGGAGGGTTAGAGACCCAGTACTTC.